Sequencing of this T cell receptor (beta chain) was carried out in a study of shared clonotypes between healthy human individuals. Per the germline V gene, CDR1 is SGHKS and CDR2 is YYEKEE (reference sequence). The CDR3 consists of 14 residues. With 4 bases clipped from V and 5 bases from J, the junction kept 8 bases outside the gene matches. About 30,000 T cell genomes, or approximately 0.2 ug DNA, went into the sorted-subset replicate PCRs. Using immunoSEQ multiplex PCR, the repertoire was profiled, and TCRdb retains in-frame clones only, with some absent. This table holds around 1.1 million clones, 70% to 80% found once.

The rearrangement links TRBV5-5 to TRBJ2-5; TRBD1 aligns across 7 bases. The sequence came from a man between 18 and 35 years old in good health. Some clones in this sample may be carry-over from other donors' samples. The specimen was memory CD4+ T cells from PBMCs. The subset: CD45RA-negative fraction. The CDR3 DNA reads as TGTGCCAGCAGCCCGGGGACAGTTGGGGAGACCCAGTACTTC. This translates into CASSPGTVGETQYF. Full variable domain (remainder filled in from reference TRBV5-5 and TRBJ2-5): DAGVTQSPTHLIKTRGQQVTLRCSPISGHKSVSWYQQVLGQGPQFIFQYYEKEERGRGNFPDRFSARQFPNYSSELNVNALLLGDSALYLCASSPGTVGETQYFGPGTRLLVL.